This T cell receptor beta chain was recovered during a study of CD8 T cells in ankylosing spondylitis. General observations from the study: Among TCR beta sequences, a motif of roughly 8 highly homologous variants appeared characteristic of ankylosing spondylitis blood. Reportedly, significant enrichment of disease-linked clones occurred in matched ankylosing spondylitis synovial fluid. The disease-linked clones had a CD8+ phenotype and low blood frequencies.

The length of the CDR3 is 13 residues. CDR1 SNHLY and CDR2 FYNNEI come from the germline V gene. V was trimmed by 3 bases and J by 6 bases, leaving 9 bases between them. This clonotype has only a few counts. Its antigen is not known. It was by quantitative 5'-RACE with molecular barcodes that TCR beta libraries were made. From the 5' RACE reads, TCRdb called clonotypes with MiXCR, one entry per CDR3 protein. In the table there are 200,000 to 250,000 distinct CDR3 sequences, roughly 10% of which are singletons. Sequenced sample: blood, either unsorted or a sorted T cell fraction (not recorded which). The TCR was taken from a male donor with ankylosing spondylitis or in good health (not recorded which). The chain combines TRBV2 with TRBJ1-5; D is unclear. For the CDR3, the DNA is TGTGCCAGCAGTGAGGCCCGTAGTCAGCCCCAGCATTTT. It translates to CASSEARSQPQHF.